This TCR beta chain was captured by sequencing in a study of T-cell reconstitution after alpha-beta-depleted transplantation in children. Comment on this clonotype: What it binds is unknown.

General observations from the study: Recipient T cells and thymic progenitors that survived gave rise to the high TCRbeta diversity observed at day 60 in some patients. T-cell counts and diversity at one year post-transplant came mainly from newly produced T cells.

The germline V and J ends were trimmed by 4 bases and 9 bases, with 30 bases remaining between them. The CDR3 runs 18 residues. Germline V CDR1 and CDR2: MGHRA, YSYEKL. For TCRbeta, the library was prepared with unique molecular identifiers. TCRdb reanalysed the PCR reads using MiXCR and keeps one entry per CDR3 protein. The table includes about 980,000 distinct CDR3 sequences, roughly 29% detected once. V is TRBV4-1 and J is TRBJ1-1; the D gene is possibly TRBD1 (5 bases). The sample was PBMCs, mostly from graft donor cells, taken 360 days after TCRalphabeta/CD19-depleted stem cell transplant. This receptor was identified in a boy younger than two who had a stem cell transplant for SCID, so the T cells may come from the graft donor. CDR3 loop: CASSPNLLRGRSLRKAFF. CDR3 nucleotides: TGCGCCAGCAGCCCAAATCTACTTAGGGGCCGCTCTCTCCGAAAAGCTTTCTTT.